This is a list of T cell receptor beta chains from one sample in a study of CD8 T cells in ankylosing spondylitis. TCRdb analysed the 5' RACE reads with MiXCR anew, one entry per CDR3 protein. The sample lists roughly 370,000 distinct CDR3 sequences, 20% to 25% occurring once. The sequenced sample consisted of blood, either unsorted or a sorted T cell fraction (not recorded which). These receptors originate from a male donor with ankylosing spondylitis. The CDR3 runs from the conserved cysteine through the conserved F or W. D genes are given only for firm matches. Only some rows state a clone size, as once, few, many or a class for expanded clones.

TRBV20-1	-	TRBD2	TRBJ2-7	CSATPGLAKLPYEQYF	TGCAGTGCGACCCCGGGACTAGCTAAACTTCCCTACGAGCAGTACTTC
TRBV29-1	many	TRBD1	TRBJ1-1	CSVRLRGLVTEAFF	TGCAGCGTGCGATTGAGGGGGCTGGTCACTGAAGCTTTCTTT
TRBV2	few	-	TRBJ2-5	CASCPRDRRETQYF	TGTGCCAGCTGTCCGCGGGACCGGAGAGAGACCCAGTACTTC
TRBV5-5	-	-	TRBJ2-5	CASSLVSPVQETQYF	TGTGCCAGCAGCTTGGTTTCACCAGTCCAAGAGACCCAGTACTTC
TRBV20-1	-	TRBD1	TRBJ2-7	CSASAGQGSYEQYF	TGCAGTGCAAGCGCGGGACAGGGCTCCTACGAGCAGTACTTC
TRBV20-1	-	-	TRBJ2-5	CSAYRDVQETQYF	TGCAGTGCTTACCGGGACGTTCAAGAGACCCAGTACTTC
TRBV19	-	-	TRBJ1-1	CASINWGGRPNTEAFF	TGTGCCAGTATCAACTGGGGGGGGAGGCCGAACACTGAAGCTTTCTTT
TRBV20-1	-	TRBD2	TRBJ2-7	CSAPRFSGVRSEQYF	TGCAGTGCTCCCCGCTTTAGCGGGGTAAGAAGCGAGCAGTACTTC
TRBV7-9	-	TRBD2	TRBJ2-1	CASSLALAGDTEQFF	TGTGCCAGCAGCTTGGCTCTAGCGGGAGACACTGAGCAGTTCTTC
TRBV29-1	once	-	TRBJ1-1	CSVVDRRRNTEAFF	TGCAGCGTGGTTGACAGGAGGAGGAACACTGAAGCTTTCTTT
TRBV5-1	-	-	TRBJ2-3	CASSLSQAGTDTQYF	TGCGCCAGCAGCTTATCACAGGCGGGCACAGATACGCAGTATTTT
TRBV6-2/TRBV6-3	many	-	TRBJ1-2	CASSTDRNYGYTF	TGTGCCAGCAGCACCGACAGGAACTATGGCTACACCTTC
TRBV4-1	-	-	TRBJ2-7	CASSRGEGAVSEQYF	TGCGCCAGCAGCCGAGGAGAGGGAGCGGTGAGCGAGCAGTACTTC